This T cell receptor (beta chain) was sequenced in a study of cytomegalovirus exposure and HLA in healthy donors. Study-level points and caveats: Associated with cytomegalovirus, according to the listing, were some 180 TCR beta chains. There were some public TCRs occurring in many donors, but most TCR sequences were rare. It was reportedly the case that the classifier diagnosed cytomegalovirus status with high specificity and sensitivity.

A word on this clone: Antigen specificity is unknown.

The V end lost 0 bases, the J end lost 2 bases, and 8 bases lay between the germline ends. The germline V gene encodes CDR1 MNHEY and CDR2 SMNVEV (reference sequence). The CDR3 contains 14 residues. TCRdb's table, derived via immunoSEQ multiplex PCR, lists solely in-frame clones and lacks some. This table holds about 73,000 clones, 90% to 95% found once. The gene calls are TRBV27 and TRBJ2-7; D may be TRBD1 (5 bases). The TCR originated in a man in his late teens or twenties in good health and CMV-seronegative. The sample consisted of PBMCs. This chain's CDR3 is CASSLSSRAYEQYF. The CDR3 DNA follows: TGTGCCAGCAGTTTATCGTCCAGGGCCTACGAGCAGTACTTC.